This is a list of T cell receptor beta chains from one sample in a study of cytomegalovirus exposure and HLA in healthy donors. Only in-frame clones appear in the TCRdb table, and some are missing; sequencing was by immunoSEQ multiplex PCR. This sample's table has roughly 73,000 clones. Sequencing was carried out using PBMCs. Source of these receptors: a man aged 50 to 59 in good health and CMV-seropositive. CDR3s include the opening cysteine and the closing phenylalanine or tryptophan.

14 TRBJ1-1 TRBV6-5 CASSPRQGSPEAFF
15 TRBJ2-2 TRBV18 CASSLLAVNTGELFF
15 TRBJ2-1 TRBV9 CASSVALAGYNEQFF
14 TRBJ1-1 TRBV5-6 CASSWGVEGTEAFF
12 TRBJ2-4 TRBV4-1 CASSGPSYIQYF
17 TRBJ2-1 TRBV19 CASRTLAGGLSYNEQFF
14 TRBJ2-3 TRBV6-1 CASSPSSGGDTQYF
13 TRBJ2-1 TRBV7-3 CASSLDRNNEQFF
16 TRBJ1-2 TRBV6-1 CASSDWAGGSFYGYTF
15 TRBJ1-5 TRBV9 CASSLGGGGAGPQHF
14 TRBJ2-6 TRBV5-1 CASSPSTGANVLTF
16 TRBJ2-2 TRBV5-6 CASSLAGQAAHGELFF
13 TRBJ1-2 TRBV6-1 CASSLQANYGYTF
17 TRBJ2-7 TRBV5-1 CASSSFGASGTSYEQYF
14 TRBJ1-2 TRBV6-5 CASSRKTGGYGYTF
12 TRBJ2-6 TRBV7-9 CATVSGANVLTF
19 TRBJ1-2 TRBV19 CASNTPGVLDRDLGDGYTF
16 TRBJ2-7 TRBV5-6 CASSSTGLAGSGEQYF
14 TRBJ2-7 TRBV5-6 CASSLENRGGEQYF
13 TRBJ1-1 TRBV19 CASNKGPNTEAFF
11 TRBJ2-1 TRBV20-1 CSARGHSEQFF
16 TRBJ2-2 TRBV5-1 CASRSSLGGDTGELFF
14 TRBJ1-2 TRBV19 CASTSVRTHYGYTF
15 TRBJ1-1 TRBV7-8 CASSLDSYPNTEAFF
17 TRBJ2-1 TRBV18 CASSDGLAGGTYNEQFF
16 TRBJ2-1 TRBV6-5 CASSYSSLNSYNEQFF
14 TRBJ1-2 TRBV4-2 CASSQGIPVDSYTF
14 TRBJ2-3 TRBV11-1 CASSLASRADTQYF
11 TRBJ1-1 TRBV28 CASAINTEAFF
16 TRBJ2-1 TRBV15 CATSNPTGGAFNEQFF
17 TRBJ2-3 TRBV4-1 CASSPQGTLTSTDTQYF
15 TRBJ1-1 TRBV7-9 CASSSFRGLNTEAFF
15 TRBJ1-2 TRBV6-1 CASSEVRQGNYGYTF
13 TRBJ2-3 TRBV6-5 CASSPSAGDTQYF
14 TRBJ1-1 TRBV2 CASSVPGQGSKAFF
15 TRBJ2-2 TRBV19 CASSIDGRGTGELFF
13 TRBJ1-2 TRBV6-1 CASNRQEIYGYTF
14 TRBJ2-1 TRBV5-1 CASSLTGPYNEQFF
13 TRBJ2-3 TRBV9 CASSYTGSDTQYF
15 TRBJ1-2 TRBV5-1 CASSLDAGGNYGYTF
14 TRBJ2-1 TRBV7-9 CASSLRTSRNEQFF
15 TRBJ1-2 TRBV5-6 CASSRTGGLAYGYTF
12 TRBJ2-3 TRBV5-4 CASSRPSGEEYF
14 TRBJ2-2 TRBV6-5 CASRRQGGTGELFF
16 TRBJ1-2 TRBV9 CASSVGAFPGSDGYTF
15 TRBJ1-5 TRBV27 CASSLQGARNQPQHF
14 TRBJ2-2 TRBV30 CALRAGGPTGELFF
16 TRBJ2-7 TRBV4-1 CASSQEGLAGSYEQYF
14 TRBJ1-2 TRBV28 CASSKDRGRGGYTF
14 TRBJ2-5 TRBV7-6 CASSTPPNRETQYF
13 TRBJ1-5 TRBV28 CASSLRGQQPQHF
13 TRBJ1-2 TRBV7-9 CASSPAGDYGYTF
18 TRBJ1-1 TRBV2 CASSESSAPIDRNTEAFF
16 TRBJ2-3 TRBV14 CASSRSTTSGVDTQYF
15 TRBJ1-2 TRBV6-1 CASSESGTGHYGYTF
16 TRBJ1-3 TRBV4-2 CASSQERTDSGNTIYF
14 TRBJ1-5 TRBV2 CASKGDNSNQPQHF
16 TRBJ1-3 TRBV9 CASSETVTISGNTIYF
15 TRBJ2-7 TRBV9 CASSPRFWAGALLYF
15 TRBJ1-5 TRBV18 CASSPGTGDGQPQHF